This T cell receptor beta chain emerged from a study of early T cells in non-severe SARS-CoV-2 infection. Germline CDR1 is GTSNPN and CDR2 is SVGIG (reference sequence). The CDR3 extends over 18 amino acids. V lost 0 bases to trimming and J lost 5 bases; unmatched junction nucleotides: 11. The TCR library protocol attached unique molecular identifiers to the individual cDNA molecules. TCRdb called the 5' RACE reads again in MiXCR, with one record for every CDR3 protein. The repertoire includes about 64,000 distinct CDR3 sequences, around 4.9% of them detected once, and approximately 5% sits in the top ten. A few counts support this clonotype.

The genes are TRBV30 and TRBJ2-5, with TRBD2 identical over 14 bases. The receptor's source is an adult who was a healthcare worker with PCR-confirmed SARS-CoV-2 infection or an uninfected control (not recorded which). The sequencing sample was made of whole blood. The CDR3 here is CAWSVQGLAGVQRETQYF. CDR3 DNA: TGTGCCTGGAGTGTACAGGGACTAGCGGGAGTTCAACGGGAGACCCAGTACTTC. Full variable domain (remainder filled in from reference TRBV30 and TRBJ2-5): SQTIHQWPATLVQPVGSPLSLECTVEGTSNPNLYWYRQAAGRGLQLLFYSVGIGQISSEVPQNLSASRPQDRQFILSSKKLLLSDSGFYLCAWSVQGLAGVQRETQYFGPGTRLLVL.